In its sample, the clone carrying this T cell receptor beta chain was seen once. Its target is not known. The time point: pre-sensitization, week 0. The treatment was: therapeutic diphenylcyclopropenone sensitization with weekly scalp DPC. This specimen belongs to a study of human T cells and chemical hapten exposure. Background on the study: Patients were given diphenylcyclopropenone on the scalp weekly across the approximately 25-week study. General study findings and limits: The immune response of these alopecia patients might not match healthy individuals'. DPC sensitization produced no change in TCRs with frequency above 1 in 1000.

TCRdb reprocessed the RACE reads with MiXCR, giving one entry per CDR3 protein. The sample has about 59,000 distinct CDR3 sequences; roughly 12% are singletons. CDR3 length: 11 residues. The V gene lost 6 bases and the J gene lost 8 bases, with 10 bases spanning the gap. Looked up from germline, CDR1 is SNHLY and CDR2 is FYNNEI. The rearrangement joins TRBV2 to TRBJ2-5; D gene ambiguous. The material sequenced was whole blood, taken in connection with sensitization to the hapten diphenylcyclopropenone (DPC). The TCR was taken from a woman aged 40 to 49 with alopecia areata. Some clones in this sample may be carry-over from other donors' samples. CDR3 bases: TGTGCCAGCAGCCGCCAGGTAACCCAGTACTTC. Protein sequence: CASSRQVTQYF.